The subject of this entry is one T cell receptor (beta chain). The data originate from a study of blood T cell repertoires in COVID-19. Here immunoSEQ multiplex PCR was the method, and the copy in TCRdb shows in-frame clones only, minus some. The sample records about 37,000 clones, around 84% being singletons. The ends lost 6 bases at V and 4 bases at J; junction bases unmatched: 9. The germline V gene has CDR1 SQVTM and CDR2 ANQGSEA. CDR3 length equals 13 residues. The chain is built from TRBV29-1 and TRBJ2-7; 7 bases are a match to TRBD2. Sequenced: peripheral blood. The source is a man aged 65 to 85 with acute or convalescent COVID-19. The DNA for the CDR3 is TGCAGCGTGATACCGGGGGGATCTTACGAGCAGTACTTC. Translation: CSVIPGGSYEQYF.